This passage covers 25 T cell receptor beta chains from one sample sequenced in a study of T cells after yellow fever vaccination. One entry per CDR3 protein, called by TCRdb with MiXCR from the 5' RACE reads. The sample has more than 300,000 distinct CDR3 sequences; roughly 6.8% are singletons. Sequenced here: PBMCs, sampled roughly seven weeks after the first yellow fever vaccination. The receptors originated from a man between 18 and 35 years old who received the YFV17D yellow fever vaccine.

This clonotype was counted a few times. CDR3: CASSFNGGDNEQFF. The CDR3 DNA is TGTGCCAGCAGCTTTAACGGGGGGGACAATGAGCAGTTCTTC. The chain is built from TRBV7-2 and TRBJ2-1; 8 nucleotides line up with TRBD2. The CDR3 extends over 14 amino acids. CDR1 and CDR2 (germline): SGHTA, FQGNSA. J was trimmed by 5 bases and V by 3 bases; bases with no gene match: 3.

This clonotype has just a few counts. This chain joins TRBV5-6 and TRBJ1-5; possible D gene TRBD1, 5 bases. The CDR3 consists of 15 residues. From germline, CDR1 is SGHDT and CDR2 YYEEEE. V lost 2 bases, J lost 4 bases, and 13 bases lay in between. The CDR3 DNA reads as TGTGCCAGCAGCTTAGGGGACCGGGAGAATCAGCCCCAGCATTTT. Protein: CASSLGDRENQPQHF.

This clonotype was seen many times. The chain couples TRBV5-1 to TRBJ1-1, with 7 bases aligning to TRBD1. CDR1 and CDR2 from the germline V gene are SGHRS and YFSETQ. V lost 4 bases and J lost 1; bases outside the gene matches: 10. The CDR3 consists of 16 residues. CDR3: CASSPRTGRRNTEAFF. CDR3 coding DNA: TGCGCCAGCAGCCCGAGGACAGGCCGGAGGAACACTGAAGCTTTCTTT.

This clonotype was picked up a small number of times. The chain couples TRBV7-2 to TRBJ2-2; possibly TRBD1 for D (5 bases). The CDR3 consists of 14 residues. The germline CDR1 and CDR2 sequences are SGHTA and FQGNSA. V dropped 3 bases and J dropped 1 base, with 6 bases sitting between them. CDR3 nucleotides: TGTGCCAGCAGCTTGGACAAGAACACCGGGGAGCTGTTTTTT. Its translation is CASSLDKNTGELFF. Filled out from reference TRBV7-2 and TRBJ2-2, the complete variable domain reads GAGVSQSPSNKVTEKGKDVELRCDPISGHTALYWYRQSLGQGLEFLIYFQGNSAPDKSGLPSDRFSAERTGGSVSTLTIQRTQQEDSAVYLCASSLDKNTGELFFGEGSRLTVL.

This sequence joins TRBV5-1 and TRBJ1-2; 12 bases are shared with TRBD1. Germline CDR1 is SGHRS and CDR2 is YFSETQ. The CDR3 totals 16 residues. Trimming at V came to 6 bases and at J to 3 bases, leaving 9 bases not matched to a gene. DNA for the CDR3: TGCGCCAGCAAGGGGACCGGGACAGGGGGCTACTATGGCTACACCTTC. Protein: CASKGTGTGGYYGYTF.

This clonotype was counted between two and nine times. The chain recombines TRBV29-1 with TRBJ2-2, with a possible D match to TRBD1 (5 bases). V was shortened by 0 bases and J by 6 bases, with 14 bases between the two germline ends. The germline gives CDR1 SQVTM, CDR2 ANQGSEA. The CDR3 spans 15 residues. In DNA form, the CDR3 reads TGCAGCGTTGAAGATCCACAGGCGAGGTCCGGGGAGCTGTTTTTT. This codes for CSVEDPQARSGELFF.

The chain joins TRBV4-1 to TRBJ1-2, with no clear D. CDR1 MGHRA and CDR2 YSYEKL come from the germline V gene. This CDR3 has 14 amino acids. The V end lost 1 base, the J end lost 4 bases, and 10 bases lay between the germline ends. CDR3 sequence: CASSQVHTTYGYTF. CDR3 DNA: TGCGCCAGCAGCCAAGTACACACTACCTATGGCTACACCTTC.

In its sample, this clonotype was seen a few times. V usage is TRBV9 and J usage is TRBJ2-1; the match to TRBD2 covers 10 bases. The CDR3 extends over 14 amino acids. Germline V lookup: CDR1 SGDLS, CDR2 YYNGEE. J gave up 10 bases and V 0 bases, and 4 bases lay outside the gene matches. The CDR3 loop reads CASSVASGGLEQFF. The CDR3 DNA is TGTGCCAGCAGCGTAGCTAGCGGGGGCCTCGAGCAGTTCTTC.

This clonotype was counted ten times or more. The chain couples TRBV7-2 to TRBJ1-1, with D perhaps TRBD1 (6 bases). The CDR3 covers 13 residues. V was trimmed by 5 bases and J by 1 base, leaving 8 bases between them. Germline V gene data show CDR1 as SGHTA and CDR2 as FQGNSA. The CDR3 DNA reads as TGTGCCAGCAGCAAGGACAGGAACACTGAAGCTTTCTTT. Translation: CASSKDRNTEAFF.

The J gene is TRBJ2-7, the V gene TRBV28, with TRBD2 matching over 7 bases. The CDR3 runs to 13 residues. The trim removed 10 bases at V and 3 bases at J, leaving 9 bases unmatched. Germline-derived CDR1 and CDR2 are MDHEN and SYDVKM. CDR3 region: CATTNPGGYEQYV. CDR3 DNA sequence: TGTGCCACCACAAATCCGGGGGGCTACGAGCAGTACGTC.

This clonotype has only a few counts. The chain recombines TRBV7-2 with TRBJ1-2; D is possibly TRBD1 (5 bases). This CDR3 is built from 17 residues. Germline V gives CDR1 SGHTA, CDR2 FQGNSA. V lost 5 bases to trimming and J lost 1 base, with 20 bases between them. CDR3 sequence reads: CASSPPRGEGDNYGYTF. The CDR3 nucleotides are TGTGCCAGCAGCCCACCTCGGGGCGAAGGAGATAACTATGGCTACACCTTC.

The DNA for the CDR3 is TGTGCCACCAGCAGAGTGGTCCCAGATACGCAGTATTTT. This gives the protein CATSRVVPDTQYF. The V call is TRBV15, the J call TRBJ2-3; D is ambiguous. The CDR3 is 13 residues long. V lost 1 base and J lost 4, with 6 bases in between. Germline CDR1 and CDR2: LNHNV and YYDKDF (reference sequence).

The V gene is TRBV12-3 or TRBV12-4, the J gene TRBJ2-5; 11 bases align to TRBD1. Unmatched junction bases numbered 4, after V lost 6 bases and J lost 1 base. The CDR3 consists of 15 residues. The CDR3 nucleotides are TGTGCCAGCAGGTGGACAGGGGGCCTCCAAGAGACCCAGTACTTC. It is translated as CASRWTGGLQETQYF.

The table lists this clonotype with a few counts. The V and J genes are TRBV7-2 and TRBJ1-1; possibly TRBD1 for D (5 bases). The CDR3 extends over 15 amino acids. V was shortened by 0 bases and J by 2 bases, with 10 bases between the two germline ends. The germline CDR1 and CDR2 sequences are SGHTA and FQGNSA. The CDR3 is CASSLAPGENTEAFF. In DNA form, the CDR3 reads TGTGCCAGCAGCTTAGCGCCGGGGGAAAACACTGAAGCTTTCTTT.

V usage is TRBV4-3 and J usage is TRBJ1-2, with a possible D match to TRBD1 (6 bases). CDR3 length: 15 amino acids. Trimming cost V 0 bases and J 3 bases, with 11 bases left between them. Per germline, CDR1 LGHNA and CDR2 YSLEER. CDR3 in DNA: TGCGCCAGCAGCCAAGATCCGGAGGGGGACTATGGCTACACCTTC. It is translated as CASSQDPEGDYGYTF.

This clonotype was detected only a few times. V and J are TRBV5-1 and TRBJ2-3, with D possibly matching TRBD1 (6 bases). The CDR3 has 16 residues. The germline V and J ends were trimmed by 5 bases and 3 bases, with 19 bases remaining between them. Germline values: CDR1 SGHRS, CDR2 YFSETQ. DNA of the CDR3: TGCGCCAGCAGGCGAGGTACAGGGTCCCTTACAGATACGCAGTATTTT. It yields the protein CASRRGTGSLTDTQYF. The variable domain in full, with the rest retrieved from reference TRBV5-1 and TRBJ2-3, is KAGVTQTPRYLIKTRGQQVTLSCSPISGHRSVSWYQQTPGQGLQFLFEYFSETQRNKGNFPGRFSGRQFSNSRSEMNVSTLELGDSALYLCASRRGTGSLTDTQYFGPGTRLTVL.

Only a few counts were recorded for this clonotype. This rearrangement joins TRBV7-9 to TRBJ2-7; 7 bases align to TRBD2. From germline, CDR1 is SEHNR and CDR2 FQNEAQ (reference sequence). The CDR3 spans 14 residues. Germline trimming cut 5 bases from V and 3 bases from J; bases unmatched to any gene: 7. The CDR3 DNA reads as TGTGCCAGCAGCCCCCCACGGGGGGTCTACGAGCAGTACTTC. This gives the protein CASSPPRGVYEQYF.

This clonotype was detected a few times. CDR3 nucleotides: TGTGCCAGCAGTTACTCACAGCGGCAGGGCTACGAGCAGTACGTC. Protein: CASSYSQRQGYEQYV. The chain recombines TRBV6-5 with TRBJ2-7; D may be TRBD1 or TRBD2 (5 bases each). The CDR3 is 15 amino acids. Germline V gene data show CDR1 as MNHEY and CDR2 as SVGAGI. V lost 0 bases, J lost 3 bases, and 12 bases lay in between.

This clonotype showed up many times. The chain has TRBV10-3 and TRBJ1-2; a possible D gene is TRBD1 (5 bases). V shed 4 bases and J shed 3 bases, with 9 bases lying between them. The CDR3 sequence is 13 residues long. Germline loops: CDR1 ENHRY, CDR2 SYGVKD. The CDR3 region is CAISGQGDYGYTF. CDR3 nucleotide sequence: TGTGCCATCAGTGGCCAGGGTGACTATGGCTACACCTTC.

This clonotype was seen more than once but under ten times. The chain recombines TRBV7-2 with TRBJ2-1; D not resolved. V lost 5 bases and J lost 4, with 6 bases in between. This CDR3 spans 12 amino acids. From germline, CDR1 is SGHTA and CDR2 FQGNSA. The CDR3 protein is CASSTFYNEQFF. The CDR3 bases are TGTGCCAGCAGCACTTTTTACAATGAGCAGTTCTTC.

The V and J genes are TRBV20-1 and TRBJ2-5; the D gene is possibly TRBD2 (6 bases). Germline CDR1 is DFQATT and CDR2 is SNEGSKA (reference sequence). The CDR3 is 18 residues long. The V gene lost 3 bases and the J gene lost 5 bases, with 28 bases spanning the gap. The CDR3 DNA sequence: TGCAGTGCTAGCAATGCTAAAGTCGTCCCTAGGAGGGAGGAGACCCAGTACTTC. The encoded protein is CSASNAKVVPRREETQYF.

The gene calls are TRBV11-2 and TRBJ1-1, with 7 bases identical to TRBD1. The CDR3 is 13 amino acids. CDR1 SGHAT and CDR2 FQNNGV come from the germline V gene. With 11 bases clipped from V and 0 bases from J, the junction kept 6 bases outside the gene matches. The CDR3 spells CAARGQLNTEAFF. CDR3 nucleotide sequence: TGTGCCGCTCGGGGACAGTTGAACACTGAAGCTTTCTTT.

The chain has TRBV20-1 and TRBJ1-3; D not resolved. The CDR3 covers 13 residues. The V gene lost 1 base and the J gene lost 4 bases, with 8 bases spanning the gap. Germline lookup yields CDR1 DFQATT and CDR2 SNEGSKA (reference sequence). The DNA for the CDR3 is TGCAGTGCTAGAGGGCAGGCCGGAAACACCATATATTTT. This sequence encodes CSARGQAGNTIYF.

As DNA, the CDR3 is TGCAGTGCCCCGCCGAACCAAGAGACCCAGTACTTC. The encoded protein is CSAPPNQETQYF. The chain has TRBV20-1 and TRBJ2-5; D remains ambiguous. The germline V and J ends were trimmed by 6 bases and 0 bases, with 8 bases remaining between them. Germline CDR1 DFQATT, CDR2 SNEGSKA (reference sequence). The CDR3 loop spans 12 amino acids.

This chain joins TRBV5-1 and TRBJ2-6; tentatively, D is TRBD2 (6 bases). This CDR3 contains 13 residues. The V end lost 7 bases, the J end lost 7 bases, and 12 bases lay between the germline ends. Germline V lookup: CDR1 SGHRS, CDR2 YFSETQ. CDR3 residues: CASAGLGANVLTF. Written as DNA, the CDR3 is TGCGCCAGCGCGGGGTTGGGAGCCAACGTCCTGACTTTC.